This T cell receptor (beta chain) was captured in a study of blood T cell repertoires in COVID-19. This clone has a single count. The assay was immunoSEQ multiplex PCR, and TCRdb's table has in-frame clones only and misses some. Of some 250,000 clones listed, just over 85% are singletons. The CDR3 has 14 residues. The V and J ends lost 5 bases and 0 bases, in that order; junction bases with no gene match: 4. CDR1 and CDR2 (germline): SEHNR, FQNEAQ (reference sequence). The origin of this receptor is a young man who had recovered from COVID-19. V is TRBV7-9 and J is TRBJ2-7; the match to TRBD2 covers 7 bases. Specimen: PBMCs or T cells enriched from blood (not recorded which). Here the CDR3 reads CASSGERGSYEQYF. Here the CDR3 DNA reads TGTGCCAGCAGCGGCGAGCGGGGCTCCTACGAGCAGTACTTC.